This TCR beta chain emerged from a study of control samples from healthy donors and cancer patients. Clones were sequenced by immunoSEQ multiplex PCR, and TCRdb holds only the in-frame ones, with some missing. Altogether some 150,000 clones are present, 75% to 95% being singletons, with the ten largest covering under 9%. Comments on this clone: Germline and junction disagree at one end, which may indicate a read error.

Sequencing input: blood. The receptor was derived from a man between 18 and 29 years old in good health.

This CDR3 reads CASSPLGGIGAKNF. CDR3 nucleotide sequence: TGTGCCAGCAGTCCCCTGGGGGGAATCGGGGCTAAGAACTTC. The V call is TRBV6-5, the J call TRBJ2-5; a weak D match, TRBD2 (6 bases). Germline-derived CDR1 and CDR2 are MNHEY and SVGAGI. The CDR3 is 14 residues long.